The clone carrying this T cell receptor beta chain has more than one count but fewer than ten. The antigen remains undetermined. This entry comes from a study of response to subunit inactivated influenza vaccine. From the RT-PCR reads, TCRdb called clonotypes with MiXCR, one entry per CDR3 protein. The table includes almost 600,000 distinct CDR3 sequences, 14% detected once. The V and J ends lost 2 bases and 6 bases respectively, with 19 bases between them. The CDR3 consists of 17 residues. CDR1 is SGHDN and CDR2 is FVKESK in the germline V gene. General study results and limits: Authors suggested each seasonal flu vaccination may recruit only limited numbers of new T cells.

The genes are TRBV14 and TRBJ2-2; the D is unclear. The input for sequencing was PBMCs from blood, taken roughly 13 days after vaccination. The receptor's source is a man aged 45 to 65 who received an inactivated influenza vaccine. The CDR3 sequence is CASSQFRSAGSPGELFF. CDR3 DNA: TGTGCCAGCAGCCAATTCAGGTCCGCCGGGTCTCCCGGGGAGCTGTTTTTT.